This T cell receptor beta chain was identified in a study of CD8 T cells in ankylosing spondylitis (dated by TCRdb to the late 2010s). As for the study more broadly: The study profiled T cell receptor beta repertoires in healthy donors and ankylosing spondylitis patients to find disease-linked TCR variants. The full study cohort was made up of 20 to 25 ankylosing spondylitis patients and some 100 healthy donors. Peripheral blood samples were taken, and synovial fluid was additionally collected from ankylosing spondylitis patients. Study-wide conclusions, independent of this receptor: The disease-linked clones had a CD8+ phenotype and were found at relatively low frequencies in peripheral blood. Blood from ankylosing spondylitis patients appeared to be characterized by a TCR beta motif composed of eight highly homologous amino acid variants. Some of the motif variants had been reported before in the synovial fluid and blood of reactive arthritis patients, a finding that suggests common disease-initiation mechanisms. Significant enrichment of the disease-linked clones was reported in matched synovial fluid samples from ankylosing spondylitis patients.

Sequencing took place on an Illumina HiSeq 2500. Quantitative 5'-RACE with molecular barcodes was used to prepare TCR beta libraries. For the original study's pipeline: To identify disease-linked TCR variants, a new computational method was used, one built on a probabilistic model of VDJ rearrangement. TCRdb reworked the public reads: Q25 trimming with fastp, MiXCR clone assembly, productive beta chains retained. Entries that share a CDR3 protein sequence are merged under the most common genes and DNA. These V and J calls are TCRdb output, not the study's own analysis. For this sample the table gives 700,000 to 850,000 distinct CDR3 sequences, of which 12% were detected only once. In total, the top ten clones hold about 0.5% of the sample. Taken from cysteine to phenylalanine, the CDR3 has 15 residues. The read is trimmed to its CDR3 DNA, 45 bases read in frame from base 1. V is cut back by 4 bases and J by 5 bases, with 8 bases in the junction unmatched. According to the germline V gene, CDR1 reads LGHNA and CDR2 reads YNFKEQ.

Worth noting for this clonotype: Its specific antigen is unknown. Base qualities are not provided; no much larger clone lies one nucleotide away.

This receptor was taken from a male donor with ankylosing spondylitis. Recombination linked TRBV4-2 to TRBJ2-1, with 7 bases aligning to TRBD2. The sample consisted of blood, either unsorted or a sorted T cell fraction (not recorded which). The DNA is TGTGCCAGCAGCCTCCTAAGCGGGACTAACAATGAGCAGTTCTTC. Its coded protein is CASSLLSGTNNEQFF.